The rows below give T cell receptor beta chains drawn from one sample of a study of PD-L1 blockade in urothelial cancer. Assay used: immunoSEQ multiplex PCR; TCRdb lists only in-frame clones, some missing. The table includes about 120,000 clones, approximately 90% detected once. The source was PBMCs, collected around atezolizumab (anti-PD-L1) treatment. The receptor source for this set is a man aged 60-69 years with urothelial cancer. Both conserved end residues are part of each CDR3. D genes are given only for firm matches. The size of a clone is reported for some rows only, either as once, few or many, or as a class for expanded clones.

CDR3aa	CDR3nt	v_gene	abundance	j_gene	d_gene
CASSATGAPGEKLFF	TGTGCCAGCAGCGCTACAGGTGCCCCAGGTGAAAAACTGTTTTTT	TRBV9	NA	TRBJ1-4	NA
CASSSRKPLYEQYF	TGTGCCAGCAGCTCCCGAAAGCCCCTTTACGAGCAGTACTTC	TRBV5-6	NA	TRBJ2-7	NA
CASSGDRVLGEQYF	TGTGCCAGCAGCGGGGACAGGGTTTTGGGCGAGCAGTACTTC	TRBV9	NA	TRBJ2-7	TRBD1
CATSRQVNTEAFF	TGTGCCACCAGCAGACAGGTAAACACTGAAGCTTTCTTT	TRBV15	NA	TRBJ1-1	NA
CASSDGSVAKNIQYF	TGCGCCAGCAGCGACGGGTCCGTAGCCAAAAACATTCAGTACTTC	TRBV5-1	NA	TRBJ2-4	NA
CASSWGGAGNTEAFF	TGTGCCAGCAGTTGGGGGGGGGCCGGGAACACTGAAGCTTTCTTT	TRBV11-1	NA	TRBJ1-1	NA
CASSSPGQGAPGYGYTF	TGTGCCAGCAGCTCACCGGGACAGGGGGCGCCTGGCTATGGCTACACCTTC	TRBV5-6	NA	TRBJ1-2	TRBD1
CASSAQAYGYTF	TGTGCCAGCAGTGCACAGGCCTATGGCTACACCTTC	TRBV2	once	TRBJ1-2	NA
CASSQDLGTGVSYTEAFF	TGCGCCAGCAGCCAAGATCTAGGGACAGGGGTTTCGTACACTGAAGCTTTCTTT	TRBV4-1	NA	TRBJ1-1	TRBD1
CASRGTDLNTEAFF	TGTGCCAGCAGGGGTACAGACCTGAACACTGAAGCTTTCTTT	TRBV27	NA	TRBJ1-1	NA
CASNLRGGGDYGYTF	TGTGCCAGCAACCTTCGAGGGGGCGGAGACTATGGCTACACCTTC	TRBV2	NA	TRBJ1-2	TRBD1
CASRDTGIGSYNEQFF	TGTGCCAGCAGAGACACAGGAATAGGCTCCTACAATGAGCAGTTCTTC	TRBV5-6	NA	TRBJ2-1	NA
CASSQVDGGAADTQYF	TGTGCCAGCAGCCAAGTGGACGGGGGGGCTGCAGATACGCAGTATTTT	TRBV4-2	NA	TRBJ2-3	TRBD2
CASTKGGGDGTQYF	TGTGCCAGCACTAAAGGAGGCGGGGACGGGACCCAGTACTTC	TRBV5-4	once	TRBJ2-5	NA
CASSLAHKNYGYTF	TGTGCCAGCAGCTTGGCCCACAAGAACTATGGCTACACCTTC	TRBV7-8	NA	TRBJ1-2	NA
CAWSQGADQPQHF	TGTGCCTGGAGTCAGGGGGCGGATCAGCCCCAGCATTTT	TRBV30	NA	TRBJ1-5	TRBD1
CASSHASDRGSRTQYF	TGTGCCAGCAGTCACGCTTCGGACAGGGGGTCCCGCACGCAGTATTTT	TRBV5-4	NA	TRBJ2-3	TRBD1
CASSPGQGLNEKLFF	TGTGCCAGCTCACCCGGACAGGGATTGAATGAAAAACTGTTTTTT	TRBV18	few	TRBJ1-4	TRBD1
CASRVQSGFVTEAFF	TGTGCCAGCAGGGTCCAGTCGGGGTTTGTAACTGAAGCTTTCTTT	TRBV27	few	TRBJ1-1	NA
CASSLAAGDNYGYTF	TGCGCCAGCAGCTTGGCGGCAGGGGACAACTATGGCTACACCTTC	TRBV5-1	once	TRBJ1-2	NA
CASRGGGELFF	TGTGCCAGCAGAGGGGGCGGGGAGCTGTTTTTT	TRBV27	NA	TRBJ2-2	NA
CASSRQVDTQYF	TGTGCCAGCAGTCGACAGGTGGATACGCAGTATTTT	TRBV28	NA	TRBJ2-3	NA
CASSSTGREKLFF	TGTGCCAGCAGCTCGACAGGGCGTGAAAAACTGTTTTTT	TRBV11-2	NA	TRBJ1-4	TRBD1
CASSFSRGEQYF	TGTGCCAGCAGTTTCTCCAGGGGCGAGCAGTACTTC	TRBV28	NA	TRBJ2-7	NA
CASSSGAGQETQYF	TGTGCCAGTAGTAGCGGGGCTGGCCAAGAGACCCAGTACTTC	TRBV19	NA	TRBJ2-5	NA
CASSYSRGSSYNEQFF	TGTGCCAGCAGTTACTCAAGGGGGAGCTCCTACAATGAGCAGTTCTTC	TRBV6-5	NA	TRBJ2-1	NA
CAAGDPDYQETQYF	TGTGCCGCGGGGGATCCAGACTATCAAGAGACCCAGTACTTC	TRBV27	NA	TRBJ2-5	TRBD2
CASSLDRTPYNEQFF	TGTGCCAGCAGCTTGGACAGGACCCCCTACAATGAGCAGTTCTTC	TRBV5-6	NA	TRBJ2-1	NA
CASRPTGVGNTIYF	TGTGCCAGCAGACCTACAGGGGTCGGAAACACCATATATTTT	TRBV11-3	NA	TRBJ1-3	TRBD1
CASRIGRGGLATSQFF	TGTGCCAGCAGAATCGGACGGGGGGGACTAGCGACCTCCCAGTTCTTC	TRBV5-6	NA	TRBJ2-1	TRBD2
CSVEDPGDYGYTF	TGCAGCGTTGAAGATCCCGGGGACTATGGCTACACCTTC	TRBV29-1	NA	TRBJ1-2	NA
CASSSGQLPGYGYTF	TGTGCCAGCAGCTCAGGACAGCTCCCCGGGTATGGCTACACCTTC	TRBV7-9	NA	TRBJ1-2	NA
CASSVGGSNQPQHF	TGTGCCAGCAGTGTGGGAGGGAGCAATCAGCCCCAGCATTTT	TRBV2	few	TRBJ1-5	NA
CSLMGGDGKTQYF	TGCAGCCTGATGGGGGGGGATGGCAAGACCCAGTACTTC	TRBV29-1	NA	TRBJ2-5	TRBD2
CAWTNEGALVGTEAFF	TGTGCCTGGACTAACGAGGGGGCGCTTGTAGGAACTGAAGCTTTCTTT	TRBV30	once	TRBJ1-1	TRBD1
CASSPPTGTGTYEQYF	TGTGCCAGCTCACCGCCCACCGGGACAGGGACCTACGAGCAGTACTTC	TRBV18	NA	TRBJ2-7	TRBD1
CASSLDRGSSSGNTIYF	TGCGCCAGCAGCTTGGACAGGGGGTCGTCCTCTGGAAACACCATATATTTT	TRBV5-1	NA	TRBJ1-3	TRBD1
CASSEDRRPRYNEQFF	TGTGCCAGCAGTGAAGATCGGCGGCCAAGATACAATGAGCAGTTCTTC	TRBV2	NA	TRBJ2-1	NA
CASSGGAGETQYF	TGCGCCAGCAGCGGGGGGGCGGGAGAGACCCAGTACTTC	TRBV5-1	NA	TRBJ2-5	NA
CASSLAGVSNNEQYF	TGCGCCAGCAGCTTGGCCGGGGTAAGCAACAACGAGCAGTACTTC	TRBV5-1	NA	TRBJ2-7	NA
CASSFEGGADTQYF	TGTGCCAGCAGTTTCGAGGGGGGGGCAGATACGCAGTATTTT	TRBV28	NA	TRBJ2-3	NA
CASSLTPQLSEQYF	TGTGCCAGCAGCTTAACCCCCCAATTGAGCGAGCAGTACTTC	TRBV7-3	NA	TRBJ2-7	NA
CASSSGTGTNAGNTIYF	TGTGCCAGCAGTTCCGGGACAGGGACAAACGCCGGAAACACCATATATTTT	TRBV28	NA	TRBJ1-3	TRBD1
CASLERYSNQPQHF	TGTGCCAGTCTAGAGCGTTATAGCAATCAGCCCCAGCATTTT	TRBV19	NA	TRBJ1-5	NA
CASARGLTSYNEQFF	TGTGCCAGCGCGCGGGGGCTGACCTCCTACAATGAGCAGTTCTTC	TRBV7-2	NA	TRBJ2-1	NA
CASSIDRGSTEAFF	TGTGCCAGTAGTATCGATAGGGGGAGCACTGAAGCTTTCTTT	TRBV19	few	TRBJ1-1	NA
CASGTSGGAGELFF	TGTGCCAGCGGGACTAGCGGGGGGGCCGGGGAGCTGTTTTTT	TRBV6-5	NA	TRBJ2-2	TRBD2
CASSPPRETVTYEQYF	TGTGCCAGCTCACCACCGAGAGAGACAGTAACCTACGAGCAGTACTTC	TRBV18	NA	TRBJ2-7	NA
CATRPAGNTEAFF	TGCGCGACCAGGCCGGCGGGGAACACTGAAGCTTTCTTT	TRBV5-1	NA	TRBJ1-1	NA
CASSLGGMAGGHNEQFF	TGTGCCAGCAGCTTAGGGGGGATGGCGGGAGGCCACAATGAGCAGTTCTTC	TRBV7-6	NA	TRBJ2-1	TRBD2
CASSTTGVGHEQYF	TGTGCCAGCAGCACAACAGGGGTTGGCCACGAGCAGTACTTC	TRBV7-9	NA	TRBJ2-7	TRBD1
CASSQEGWFSGGIDTQYF	TGCGCCAGCAGCCAAGAAGGATGGTTTAGCGGGGGAATAGATACGCAGTATTTT	TRBV4-1	NA	TRBJ2-3	TRBD2
CASSIDRGRETQYF	TGTGCCAGTAGTATAGATCGTGGCAGAGAGACCCAGTACTTC	TRBV19	few	TRBJ2-5	NA
CASSVAGGNEKLFF	TGTGCCAGCAGCGTAGCAGGGGGCAATGAAAAACTGTTTTTT	TRBV9	NA	TRBJ1-4	TRBD1
CASSGQGGQPQHF	TGCGCCAGCAGTGGGCAGGGGGGTCAGCCCCAGCATTTT	TRBV4-1	NA	TRBJ1-5	TRBD1
CASSLTPVVNEQFF	TGTGCCAGCAGCTTAACGCCGGTGGTTAATGAGCAGTTCTTC	TRBV7-3	NA	TRBJ2-1	NA